This T cell receptor beta chain was sequenced for a study of response to subunit inactivated influenza vaccine. Study results and caveats: Authors suggested that a seasonal influenza vaccination recruits few new T cells each time.

Between the trimmed V and J ends, which lost 4 bases and 6 bases, there was a span of 11 bases. Germline V lookup: CDR1 SGHRS, CDR2 YFSETQ. The CDR3 extends over 12 amino acids. TCRdb re-called the RT-PCR reads with MiXCR, one entry per CDR3 protein. The repertoire holds about 800,000 distinct CDR3 sequences, with over 20% as singletons. As concerns this clonotype: Antigen: not known.

Specimen: PBMCs from blood, collected less than 6 days after vaccination. The chain is built from TRBV5-1 and TRBJ2-7, with D possibly TRBD1 on 6 matching bases. This TCR derives from a man over 45 who received an inactivated influenza vaccine. CDR3 nucleotide sequence: TGCGCCAGCAGCATCAACAGGGCCGAGCAGTACTTC. It codes for CASSINRAEQYF.